One sample yielded the 2 T cell receptor beta chains listed below, sequenced in a study of shared clonotypes between healthy human individuals. Sequenced by immunoSEQ multiplex PCR; TCRdb stores in-frame clones only, minus some. The sample holds about 2.1 million clones, about 93% seen once. CD45RO-negative, CCR7-positively selected cells formed the naive CD8 fraction, excluding terminally differentiated effector memory CD45RA+ cells. Material for sequencing was naive CD8+ T cells from PBMCs. All receptors derive from a man between 18 and 35 years old in good health. Some clones in this sample may be carry-over from other donors' samples.

This clone was picked up one time. The rearrangement uses TRBV7-9 and TRBJ2-3; maybe TRBD1 (6 bases). V was pared by 4 bases and J by 1 base, with 15 bases between. CDR1 is SEHNR and CDR2 is FQNEAQ in the germline V gene (reference sequence). This CDR3 region has 16 residues. CDR3 DNA sequence: TGTGCCAGCAGCTCTCGAACAGGGTACGGCACAGATACGCAGTATTTT. Translated: CASSSRTGYGTDTQYF.

The gene calls are TRBV14 and TRBJ2-5; D unresolved. From germline, CDR1 is SGHDN and CDR2 FVKESK. The V gene lost 2 bases and the J gene lost 5 bases, with 9 bases spanning the gap. This CDR3 is built from 13 residues. Here the CDR3 reads CASSQTVRETQYF. CDR3 bases: TGTGCCAGCAGCCAAACAGTACGGGAGACCCAGTACTTC.